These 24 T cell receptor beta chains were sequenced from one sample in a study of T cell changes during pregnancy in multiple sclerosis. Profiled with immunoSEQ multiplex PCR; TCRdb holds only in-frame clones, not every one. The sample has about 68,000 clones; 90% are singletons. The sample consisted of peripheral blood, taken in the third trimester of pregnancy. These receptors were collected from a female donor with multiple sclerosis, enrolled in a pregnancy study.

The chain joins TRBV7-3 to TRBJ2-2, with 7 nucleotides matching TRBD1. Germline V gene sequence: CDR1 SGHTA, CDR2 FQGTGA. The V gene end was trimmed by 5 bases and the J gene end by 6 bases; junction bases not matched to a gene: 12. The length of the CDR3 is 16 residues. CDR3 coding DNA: TGTGCCAGCAGCGTCTATCCGACAGGGTTCGCCGGGGAGCTGTTTTTT. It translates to CASSVYPTGFAGELFF.

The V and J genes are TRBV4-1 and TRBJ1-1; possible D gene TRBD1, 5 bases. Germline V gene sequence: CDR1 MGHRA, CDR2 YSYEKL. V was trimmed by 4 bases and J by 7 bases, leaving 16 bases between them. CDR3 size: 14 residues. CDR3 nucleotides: TGCGCCAGCAGCCCAGATTTAAACAGGAATGAAGCTTTCTTT. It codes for CASSPDLNRNEAFF.

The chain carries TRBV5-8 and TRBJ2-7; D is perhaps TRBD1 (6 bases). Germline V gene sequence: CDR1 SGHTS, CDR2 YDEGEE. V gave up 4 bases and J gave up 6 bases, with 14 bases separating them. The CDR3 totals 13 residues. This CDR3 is CASSLRPRGEQYF. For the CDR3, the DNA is TGTGCCAGCAGCCTGAGGCCCAGGGGCGAGCAGTACTTC.

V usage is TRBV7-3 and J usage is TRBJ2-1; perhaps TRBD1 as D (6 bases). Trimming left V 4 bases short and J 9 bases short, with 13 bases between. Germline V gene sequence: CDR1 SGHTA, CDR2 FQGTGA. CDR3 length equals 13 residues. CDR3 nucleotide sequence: TGTGCCAGCAGCTCACAGGGTTCTACTGAGCAGTTCTTC. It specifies CASSSQGSTEQFF.

The CDR3 DNA reads as TGTGCCAGCCAACAGGGGACCTACAATGAGCAGTTCTTC. It is translated as CASQQGTYNEQFF. This sequence joins TRBV5-4 and TRBJ2-1; 7 bases map to TRBD1. From germline, CDR1 is SGHNT and CDR2 YYREEE (reference sequence). The CDR3 is 13 amino acids. The V and J ends lost 7 bases and 2 bases, in that order; junction bases with no gene match: 3.

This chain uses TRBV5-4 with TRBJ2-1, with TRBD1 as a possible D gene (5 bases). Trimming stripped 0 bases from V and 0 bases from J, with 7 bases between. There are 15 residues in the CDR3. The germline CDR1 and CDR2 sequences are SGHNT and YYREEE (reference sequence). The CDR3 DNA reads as TGTGCCAGCAGCTTGGAGGGGCACTCCTACAATGAGCAGTTCTTC. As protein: CASSLEGHSYNEQFF.

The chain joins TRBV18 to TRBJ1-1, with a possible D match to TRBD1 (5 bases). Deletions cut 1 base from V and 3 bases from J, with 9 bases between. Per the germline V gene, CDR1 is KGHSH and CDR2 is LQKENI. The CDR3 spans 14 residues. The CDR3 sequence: CASSPRGGDTEAFF. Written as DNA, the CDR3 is TGTGCCAGCTCACCACGGGGGGGGGACACTGAAGCTTTCTTT.

CDR3 sequence: CASSTEREQYF. The CDR3 DNA follows: TGTGCCAGCAGCACGGAGAGAGAGCAGTACTTC. The chain joins TRBV27 to TRBJ2-7, with no clear D. V lost 6 bases to trimming and J lost 7 bases, with 10 bases between them. Germline CDR1 and CDR2: MNHEY and SMNVEV (reference sequence). The CDR3 contains 11 residues.

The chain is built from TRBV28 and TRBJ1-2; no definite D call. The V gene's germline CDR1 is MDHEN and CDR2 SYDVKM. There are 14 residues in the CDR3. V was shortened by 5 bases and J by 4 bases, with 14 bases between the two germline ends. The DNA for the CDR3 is TGTGCCAGCAGTCCCGGAGCGTCGGGCTATGGCTACACCTTC. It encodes CASSPGASGYGYTF.

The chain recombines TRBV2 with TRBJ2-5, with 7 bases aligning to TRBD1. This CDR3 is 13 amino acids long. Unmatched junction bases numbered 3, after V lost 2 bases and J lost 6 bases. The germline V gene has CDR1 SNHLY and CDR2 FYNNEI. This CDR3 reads CASSENRGQTQYF. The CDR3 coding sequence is TGTGCCAGCAGTGAAAACAGGGGACAGACCCAGTACTTC.

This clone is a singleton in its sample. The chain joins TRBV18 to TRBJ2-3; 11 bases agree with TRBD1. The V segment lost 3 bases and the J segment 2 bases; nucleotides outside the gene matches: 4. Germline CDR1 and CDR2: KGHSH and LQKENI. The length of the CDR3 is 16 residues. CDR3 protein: CASSPWDRGITDTQYF. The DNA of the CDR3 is TGTGCCAGCTCACCCTGGGACAGGGGGATCACAGATACGCAGTATTTT. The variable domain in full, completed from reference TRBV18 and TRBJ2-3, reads NAGVMQNPRHLVRRRGQEARLRCSPMKGHSHVYWYRQLPEEGLKFMVYLQKENIIDESGMPKERFSAEFPKEGPSILRIQQVVRGDSAAYFCASSPWDRGITDTQYFGPGTRLTVL.

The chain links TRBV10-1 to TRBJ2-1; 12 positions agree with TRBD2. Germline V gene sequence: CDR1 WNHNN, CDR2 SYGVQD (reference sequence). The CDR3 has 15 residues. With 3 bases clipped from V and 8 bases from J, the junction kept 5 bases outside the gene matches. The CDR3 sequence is CASSDGLAGWDEQFF. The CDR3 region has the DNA TGCGCCAGCAGTGACGGACTAGCGGGGTGGGATGAGCAGTTCTTC.

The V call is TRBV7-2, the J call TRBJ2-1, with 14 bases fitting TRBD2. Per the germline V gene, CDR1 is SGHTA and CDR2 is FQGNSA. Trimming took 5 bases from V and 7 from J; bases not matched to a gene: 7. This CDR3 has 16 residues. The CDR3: CASSPSGLAGVNEQFF. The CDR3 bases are TGTGCCAGCAGCCCGTCGGGACTAGCGGGAGTGAATGAGCAGTTCTTC.

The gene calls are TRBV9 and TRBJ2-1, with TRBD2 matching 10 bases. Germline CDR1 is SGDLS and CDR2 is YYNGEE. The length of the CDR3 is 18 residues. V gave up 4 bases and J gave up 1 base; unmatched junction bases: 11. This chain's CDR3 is CASSPQSGRASSYNEQFF. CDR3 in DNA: TGTGCCAGCAGCCCCCAAAGCGGGAGGGCCAGTTCCTACAATGAGCAGTTCTTC.

The CDR3 loop reads CASRRESYNEQFF. CDR3 DNA sequence: TGTGCCAGCAGGAGGGAATCCTACAATGAGCAGTTCTTC. The chain combines TRBV2 with TRBJ2-1; TRBD2 is a possible D gene (5 bases). This CDR3 is 13 amino acids long. V was clipped by 6 bases and J by 1 base, with 7 bases between them. In germline, CDR1 is SNHLY, CDR2 FYNNEI. Full variable domain (rest looked up from reference TRBV2 and TRBJ2-1): EPEVTQTPSHQVTQMGQEVILRCVPISNHLYFYWYRQILGQKVEFLVSFYNNEISEKSEIFDDQFSVERPDGSNFTLKIRSTKLEDSAMYFCASRRESYNEQFFGPGTRLTVL.

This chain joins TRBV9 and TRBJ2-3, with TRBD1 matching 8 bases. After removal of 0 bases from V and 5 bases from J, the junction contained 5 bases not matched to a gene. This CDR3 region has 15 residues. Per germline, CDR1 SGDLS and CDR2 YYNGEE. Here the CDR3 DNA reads TGTGCCAGCAGCGTAGGACAGGGGATCAAAGATACGCAGTATTTT. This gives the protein CASSVGQGIKDTQYF.

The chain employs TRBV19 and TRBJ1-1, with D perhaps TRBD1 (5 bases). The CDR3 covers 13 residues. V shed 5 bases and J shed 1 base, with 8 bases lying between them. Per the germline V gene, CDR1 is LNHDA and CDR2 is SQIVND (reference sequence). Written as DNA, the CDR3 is TGTGCCAGTAGTGCCAGGGAGAACACTGAAGCTTTCTTT. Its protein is CASSARENTEAFF.

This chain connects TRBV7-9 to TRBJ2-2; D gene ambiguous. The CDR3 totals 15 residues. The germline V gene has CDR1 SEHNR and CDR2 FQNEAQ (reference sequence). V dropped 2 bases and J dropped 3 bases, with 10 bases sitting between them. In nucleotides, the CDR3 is TGTGCCAGCAGCTTACCCCGCGAGGACACCGGGGAGCTGTTTTTT. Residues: CASSLPREDTGELFF.

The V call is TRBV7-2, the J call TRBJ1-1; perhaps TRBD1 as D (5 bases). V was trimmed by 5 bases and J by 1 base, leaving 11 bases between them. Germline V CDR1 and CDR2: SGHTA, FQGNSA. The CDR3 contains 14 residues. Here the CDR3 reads CASSPEQENTEAFF. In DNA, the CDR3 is TGTGCCAGCAGCCCTGAACAGGAGAACACTGAAGCTTTCTTT.

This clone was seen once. In nucleotides, the CDR3 is TGTGCTAGTGGTTCTACTTTTCTGGACAGGGACTTGGTGACTGAAGCTTTCTTT. Encoded protein: CASGSTFLDRDLVTEAFF. The genes are TRBV12-5 and TRBJ1-1, with 8 bases lining up with TRBD1. Germline V lookup: CDR1 LGHNT, CDR2 FRNRAP. The CDR3 is 18 amino acids. Losses at the gene ends were 4 bases for V and 5 bases for J; bases not matched to a gene: 18.

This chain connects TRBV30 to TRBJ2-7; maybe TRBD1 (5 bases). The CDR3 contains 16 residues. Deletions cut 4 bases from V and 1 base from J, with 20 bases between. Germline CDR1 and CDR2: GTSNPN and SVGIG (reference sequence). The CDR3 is CAWNVAGLKKSYEQYF. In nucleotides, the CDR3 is TGTGCCTGGAATGTGGCAGGGTTGAAAAAGTCCTACGAGCAGTACTTC.

The CDR3 spells CASSIEGAGQFFSGANVLTF. The CDR3 coding sequence is TGTGCCAGTAGTATAGAGGGGGCCGGACAGTTCTTCTCTGGGGCCAACGTCCTGACTTTC. V usage is TRBV19 and J usage is TRBJ2-6; maybe TRBD1 (6 bases). The CDR3 runs to 20 residues. V lost 0 bases and J lost 0, with 18 bases in between. Germline CDR1 and CDR2: LNHDA and SQIVND (reference sequence).

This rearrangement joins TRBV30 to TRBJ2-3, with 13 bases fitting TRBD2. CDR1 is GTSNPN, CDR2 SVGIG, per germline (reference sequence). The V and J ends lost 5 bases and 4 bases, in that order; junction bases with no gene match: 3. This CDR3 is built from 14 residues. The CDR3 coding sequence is TGTGCCTGGGAGACTAGCGGGGGGCCAGATACGCAGTATTTT. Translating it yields CAWETSGGPDTQYF.

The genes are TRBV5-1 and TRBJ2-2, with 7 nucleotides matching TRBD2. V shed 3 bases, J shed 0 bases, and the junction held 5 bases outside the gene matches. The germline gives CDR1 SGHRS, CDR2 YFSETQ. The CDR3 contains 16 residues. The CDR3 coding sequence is TGCGCCAGCAGCTCAACCGGACTAGCGAACACCGGGGAGCTGTTTTTT. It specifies CASSSTGLANTGELFF.